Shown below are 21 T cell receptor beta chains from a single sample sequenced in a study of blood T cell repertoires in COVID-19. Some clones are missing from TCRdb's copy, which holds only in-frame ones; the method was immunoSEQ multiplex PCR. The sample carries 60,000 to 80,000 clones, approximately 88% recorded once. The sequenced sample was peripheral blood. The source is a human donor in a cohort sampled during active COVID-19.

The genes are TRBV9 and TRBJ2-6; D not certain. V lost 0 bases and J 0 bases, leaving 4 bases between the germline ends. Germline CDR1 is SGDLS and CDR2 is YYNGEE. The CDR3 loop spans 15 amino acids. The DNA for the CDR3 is TGTGCCAGCAGCGTAGTTAGCTCTGGGGCCAACGTCCTGACTTTC. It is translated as CASSVVSSGANVLTF.

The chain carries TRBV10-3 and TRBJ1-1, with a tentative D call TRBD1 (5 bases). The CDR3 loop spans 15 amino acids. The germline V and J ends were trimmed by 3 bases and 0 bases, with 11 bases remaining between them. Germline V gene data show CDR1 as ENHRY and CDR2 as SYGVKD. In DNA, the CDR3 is TGTGCCATCAGTGATTGGCAAGGGGTGAACACTGAAGCTTTCTTT. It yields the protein CAISDWQGVNTEAFF.

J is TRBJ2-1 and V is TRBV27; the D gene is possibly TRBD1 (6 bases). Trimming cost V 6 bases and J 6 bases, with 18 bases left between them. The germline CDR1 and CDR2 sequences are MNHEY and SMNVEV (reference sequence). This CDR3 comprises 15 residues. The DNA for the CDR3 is TGTGCCAGCAGCAGGACAGACGTGGGCCTCAATGAGCAGTTCTTC. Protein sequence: CASSRTDVGLNEQFF.

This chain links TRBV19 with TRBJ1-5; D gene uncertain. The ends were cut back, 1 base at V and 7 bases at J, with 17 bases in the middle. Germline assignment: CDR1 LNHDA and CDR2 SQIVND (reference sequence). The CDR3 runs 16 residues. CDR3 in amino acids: CASSIVYRISGQPQHF. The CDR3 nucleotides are TGTGCCAGTAGTATAGTATACCGGATTAGCGGCCAGCCCCAGCATTTT.

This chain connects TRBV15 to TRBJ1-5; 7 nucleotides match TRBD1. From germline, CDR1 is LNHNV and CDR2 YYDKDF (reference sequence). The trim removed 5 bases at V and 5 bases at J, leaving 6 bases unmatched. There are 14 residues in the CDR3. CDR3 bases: TGTGCCACCAGCTCCGGACAGGAATATCAGCCCCAGCATTTT. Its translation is CATSSGQEYQPQHF.

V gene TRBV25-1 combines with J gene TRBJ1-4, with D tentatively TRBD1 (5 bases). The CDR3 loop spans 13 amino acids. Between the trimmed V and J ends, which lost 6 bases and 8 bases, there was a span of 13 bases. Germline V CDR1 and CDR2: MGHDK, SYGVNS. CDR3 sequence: CASRRGGGEKLFF. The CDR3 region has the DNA TGTGCCAGCAGGAGGGGAGGAGGCGAAAAACTGTTTTTT.

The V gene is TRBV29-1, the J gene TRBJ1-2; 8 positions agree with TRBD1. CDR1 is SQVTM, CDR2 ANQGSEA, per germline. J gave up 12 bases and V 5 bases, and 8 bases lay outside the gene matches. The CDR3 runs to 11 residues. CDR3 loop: CSVYDTTGDTF. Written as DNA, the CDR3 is TGCAGCGTTTATGACACGACAGGGGACACCTTC.

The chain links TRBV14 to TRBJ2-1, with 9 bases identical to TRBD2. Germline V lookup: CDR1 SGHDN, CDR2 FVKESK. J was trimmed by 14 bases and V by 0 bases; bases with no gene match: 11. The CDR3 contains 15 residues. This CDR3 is CASSQEGLAGERKFF. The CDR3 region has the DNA TGTGCCAGCAGCCAAGAGGGTTTAGCGGGGGAAAGAAAGTTCTTC.

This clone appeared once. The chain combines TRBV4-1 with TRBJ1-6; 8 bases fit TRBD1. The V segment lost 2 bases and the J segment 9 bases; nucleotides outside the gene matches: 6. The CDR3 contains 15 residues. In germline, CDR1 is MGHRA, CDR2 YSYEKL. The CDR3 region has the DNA TGCGCCAGCAGCCAACTAGGACAGGGTGGTTCACCCCTCCACTTT. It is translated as CASSQLGQGGSPLHF.

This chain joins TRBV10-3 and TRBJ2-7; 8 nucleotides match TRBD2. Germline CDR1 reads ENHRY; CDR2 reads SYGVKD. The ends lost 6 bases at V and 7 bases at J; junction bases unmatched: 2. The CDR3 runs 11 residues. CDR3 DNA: TGTGCCATCAGCGGGGGGGAGGAGCAGTACTTC. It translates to CAISGGEEQYF.

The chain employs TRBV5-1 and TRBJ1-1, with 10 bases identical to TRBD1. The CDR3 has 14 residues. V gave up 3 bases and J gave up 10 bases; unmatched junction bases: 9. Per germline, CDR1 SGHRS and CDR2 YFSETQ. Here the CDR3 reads CASSWGQGLFTAFF. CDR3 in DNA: TGCGCCAGCAGCTGGGGACAGGGGCTTTTTACAGCTTTCTTT. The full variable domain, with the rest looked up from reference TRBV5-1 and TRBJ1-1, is KAGVTQTPRYLIKTRGQQVTLSCSPISGHRSVSWYQQTPGQGLQFLFEYFSETQRNKGNFPGRFSGRQFSNSRSEMNVSTLELGDSALYLCASSWGQGLFTAFFGQGTRLTVV.

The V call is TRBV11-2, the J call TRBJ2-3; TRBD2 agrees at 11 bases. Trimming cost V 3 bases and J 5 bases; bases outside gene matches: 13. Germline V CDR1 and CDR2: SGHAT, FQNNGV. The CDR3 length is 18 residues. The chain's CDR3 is CASSFSVILAGAQDTQYF. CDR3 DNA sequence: TGTGCCAGCAGCTTTAGCGTCATACTAGCGGGGGCCCAAGATACGCAGTATTTT.

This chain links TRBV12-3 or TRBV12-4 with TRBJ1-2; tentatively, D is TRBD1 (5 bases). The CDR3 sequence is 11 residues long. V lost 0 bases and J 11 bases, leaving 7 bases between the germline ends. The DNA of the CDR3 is TGTGCCAGCAGTTTAGCAGGGGATTACACCTTC. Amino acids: CASSLAGDYTF.

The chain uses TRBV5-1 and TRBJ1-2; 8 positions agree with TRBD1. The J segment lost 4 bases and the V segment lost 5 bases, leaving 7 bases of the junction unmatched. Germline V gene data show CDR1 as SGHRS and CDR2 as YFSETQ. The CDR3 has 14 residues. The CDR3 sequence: CASRTTGEGYGYTF. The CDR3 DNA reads TGCGCCAGCAGGACGACAGGGGAGGGCTATGGCTACACCTTC.

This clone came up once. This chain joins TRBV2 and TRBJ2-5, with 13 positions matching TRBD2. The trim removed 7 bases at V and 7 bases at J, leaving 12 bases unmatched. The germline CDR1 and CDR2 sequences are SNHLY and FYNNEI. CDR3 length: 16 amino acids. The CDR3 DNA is TGTGCCAGCACGAGGGGACTAGCGGGGCAGCTTGGGACCCAGTACTTC. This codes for CASTRGLAGQLGTQYF.

The CDR3 here is CASSPSGANVLTF. In DNA form, the CDR3 reads TGTGCCAGCAGCCCATCTGGGGCCAACGTCCTGACTTTC. This rearrangement joins TRBV3-1 (or the pseudogene TRBV3-2) to TRBJ2-6; D is unresolved. V gave up 4 bases and J gave up 1 base, with 2 bases separating them. This CDR3 comprises 13 residues. Germline V CDR1 and CDR2: LGHDT, YNNKEL (reference sequence).

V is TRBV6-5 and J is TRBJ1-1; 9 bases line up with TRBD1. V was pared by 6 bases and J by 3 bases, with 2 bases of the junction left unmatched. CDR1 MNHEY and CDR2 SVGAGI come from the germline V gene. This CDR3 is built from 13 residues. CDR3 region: CASRDRGDTEAFF. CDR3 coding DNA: TGTGCCAGCAGGGACAGGGGTGACACTGAAGCTTTCTTT.

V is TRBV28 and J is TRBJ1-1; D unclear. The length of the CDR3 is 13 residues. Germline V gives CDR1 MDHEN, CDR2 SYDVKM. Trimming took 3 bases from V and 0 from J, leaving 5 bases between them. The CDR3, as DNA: TGTGCCAGCAGTTTCCCCATGAACACTGAAGCTTTCTTT. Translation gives CASSFPMNTEAFF. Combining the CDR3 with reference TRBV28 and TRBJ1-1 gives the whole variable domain DVKVTQSSRYLVKRTGEKVFLECVQDMDHENMFWYRQDPGLGLRLIYFSYDVKMKEKGDIPEGYSVSREKKERFSLILESASTNQTSMYLCASSFPMNTEAFFGQGTRLTVV.

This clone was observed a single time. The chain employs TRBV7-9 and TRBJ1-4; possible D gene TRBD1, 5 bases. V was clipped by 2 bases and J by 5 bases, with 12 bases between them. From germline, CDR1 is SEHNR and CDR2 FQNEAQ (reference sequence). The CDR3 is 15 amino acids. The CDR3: CASSLRGSANEKLFF. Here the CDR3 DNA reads TGTGCCAGCAGCTTAAGGGGCAGCGCCAATGAAAAACTGTTTTTT. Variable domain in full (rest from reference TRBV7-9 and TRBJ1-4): DTGVSQNPRHKITKRGQNVTFRCDPISEHNRLYWYRQTLGQGPEFLTYFQNEAQLEKSRLLSDRFSAERPKGSFSTLEIQRTEQGDSAMYLCASSLRGSANEKLFFGSGTQLSVL.

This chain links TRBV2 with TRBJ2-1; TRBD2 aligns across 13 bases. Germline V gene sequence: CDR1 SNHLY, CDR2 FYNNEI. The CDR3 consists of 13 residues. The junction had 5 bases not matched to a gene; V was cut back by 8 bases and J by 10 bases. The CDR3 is CASQGLAGREQFF. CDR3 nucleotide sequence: TGTGCCAGCCAGGGACTAGCGGGACGCGAGCAGTTCTTC.

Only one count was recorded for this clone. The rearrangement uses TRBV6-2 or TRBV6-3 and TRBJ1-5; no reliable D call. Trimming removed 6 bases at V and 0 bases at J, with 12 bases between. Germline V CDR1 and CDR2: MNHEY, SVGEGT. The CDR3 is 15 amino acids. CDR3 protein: CASSLGLISNQPQHF. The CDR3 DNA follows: TGTGCCAGCAGCCTCGGACTGATTAGCAATCAGCCCCAGCATTTT.